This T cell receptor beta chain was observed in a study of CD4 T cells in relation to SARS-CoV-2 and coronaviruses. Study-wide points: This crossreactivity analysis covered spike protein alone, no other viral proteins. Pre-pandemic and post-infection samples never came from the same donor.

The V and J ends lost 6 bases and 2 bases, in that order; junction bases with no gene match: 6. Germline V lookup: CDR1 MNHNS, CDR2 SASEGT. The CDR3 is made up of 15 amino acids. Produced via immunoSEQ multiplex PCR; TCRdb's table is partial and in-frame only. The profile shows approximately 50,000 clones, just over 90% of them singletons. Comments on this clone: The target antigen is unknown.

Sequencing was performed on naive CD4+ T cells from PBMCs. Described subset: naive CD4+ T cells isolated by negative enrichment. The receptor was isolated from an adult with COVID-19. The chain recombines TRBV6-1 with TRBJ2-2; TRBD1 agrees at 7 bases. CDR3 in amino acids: CASRSGTVNTGELFF. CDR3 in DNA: TGTGCCAGCAGGTCCGGGACAGTCAACACCGGGGAGCTGTTTTTT.